These T cell receptor beta chains were read from a single sample in a study of Ad26.COV2.S vaccination and SARS-CoV-2 variants. TCRdb keeps only in-frame clones here, not all; method: immunoSEQ multiplex PCR. The table lists about 350,000 clones, less than 90% of them singletons. The sample here was peripheral blood, taken in a trial of Ad26.COV2.S vaccine versus placebo. These receptors were collected from a person between 18 and 65 years old who received the Ad26.COV2.S COVID-19 vaccine or a placebo. Both conserved end residues are part of each CDR3. D genes are given only for firm matches. Only part of the rows carry a size: once, few, many, or a class if the clone is expanded.

size: .
V: TRBV3-1/TRBV3-2
D: TRBD2
J: TRBJ2-7
DNA: TGTGCCAGCAGCCCGACTAGCGGGGAAACCTACGAGCAGTACTTC
CDR3: CASSPTSGETYEQYF

size: .
V: TRBV28
D: .
J: TRBJ1-4
DNA: TGTGCCAGCAGAAGCTGGCTTCTTAATGAAAAACTGTTTTTT
CDR3: CASRSWLLNEKLFF

size: .
V: TRBV3-1/TRBV3-2
D: TRBD2
J: TRBJ2-7
DNA: TGTGCCAGCAGCCAGCTCGGGACTAGCGGGGAGCAGTACTTC
CDR3: CASSQLGTSGEQYF

size: many
V: TRBV5-5
D: .
J: TRBJ1-5
DNA: TGTGCCAGCAGCTTGGCAGGGAAAAATCAGCCCCAGCATTTT
CDR3: CASSLAGKNQPQHF

size: .
V: TRBV4-1
D: .
J: TRBJ2-7
DNA: TGCGCCAGCAGCCACCGGACACCAGCCTACGAGCAGTACTTC
CDR3: CASSHRTPAYEQYF

size: .
V: TRBV5-8
D: TRBD1
J: TRBJ1-6
DNA: TGTGCCAGCAGGTCCAGGGGGACGGCCCATTCACCCCTCCACTTT
CDR3: CASRSRGTAHSPLHF

size: .
V: TRBV10-3
D: TRBD1
J: TRBJ2-7
DNA: TGTGCCATCAGGGGACAGGGCGGCGACGAGCAGTACTTC
CDR3: CAIRGQGGDEQYF

size: once
V: TRBV5-6
D: TRBD1
J: TRBJ2-7
DNA: TGTGCCAGCAGCTATGGACAGGGGGCCTACGAGCAGTACTTC
CDR3: CASSYGQGAYEQYF

size: .
V: TRBV5-1
D: .
J: TRBJ2-6
DNA: TGCGCCAGCAGCTTGGGGGGAACCGGGGCCAACGTCCTGACTTTC
CDR3: CASSLGGTGANVLTF

size: .
V: TRBV5-1
D: .
J: TRBJ2-7
DNA: TGCGCCAGCAGCTTAGCCTACGAGCAGTACTTC
CDR3: CASSLAYEQYF

size: .
V: TRBV3-1/TRBV3-2
D: .
J: TRBJ2-5
DNA: TGTGCCAGCAGCCAGAGAGGGACCGAAGAGACCCAGTACTTC
CDR3: CASSQRGTEETQYF

size: .
V: TRBV24-1
D: TRBD2
J: TRBJ2-1
DNA: TGTGCCACCAGTGACCGCAGCCTAGCGGGAGACAATGAGCAGTTCTTC
CDR3: CATSDRSLAGDNEQFF

size: .
V: TRBV10-3
D: .
J: TRBJ1-5
DNA: TGTGCCATCAGCGACACCAATCAGCCCCAGCATTTT
CDR3: CAISDTNQPQHF

size: .
V: TRBV3-1/TRBV3-2
D: .
J: TRBJ2-5
DNA: TGTGCCAGCAGCCACGGGATGTACCAAGAGACCCAGTACTTC
CDR3: CASSHGMYQETQYF

size: .
V: TRBV5-4
D: .
J: TRBJ1-4
DNA: TGTGCCAGCAGCCTGGCGGGGGGAAGTGAAAAACTGTTTTTT
CDR3: CASSLAGGSEKLFF

size: .
V: TRBV6-5
D: TRBD1
J: TRBJ2-7
DNA: TGTGCCAGCAGTCAGGACAGGTCCTACGAGCAGTACTTC
CDR3: CASSQDRSYEQYF

size: .
V: TRBV2
D: .
J: TRBJ1-1
DNA: TGTGCCAGCACCTTGAGGCAGGGCGGGAGAAACACTGAAGCTTTCTTT
CDR3: CASTLRQGGRNTEAFF

size: .
V: TRBV28
D: .
J: TRBJ1-2
DNA: TGTGCCAGCAGCTTCCTACCGTATGGCTACACCTTC
CDR3: CASSFLPYGYTF

size: .
V: TRBV10-3
D: .
J: TRBJ1-4
DNA: TGTGCCATCAGTGAGATCGGCTCAACTAATGAAAAACTGTTTTTT
CDR3: CAISEIGSTNEKLFF

size: .
V: TRBV5-4
D: TRBD2
J: TRBJ2-1
DNA: TGTGCCAGCAGGGAGCTAGCGGGGGCGTACAATGAGCAGTTCTTC
CDR3: CASRELAGAYNEQFF

size: .
V: TRBV7-8
D: .
J: TRBJ2-5
DNA: TGTGCCAGCAGCCGAAACCGGGACTCACTTCGGGAGACCCAGTACTTC
CDR3: CASSRNRDSLRETQYF

size: few
V: TRBV3-1/TRBV3-2
D: .
J: TRBJ2-7
DNA: TGTGCCAGCAGCCATTTAGCCGGGACCACATTCTACGAGCAGTACTTC
CDR3: CASSHLAGTTFYEQYF

size: .
V: TRBV12-2
D: .
J: TRBJ1-2
DNA: TGTGCAAGTCGCTCCCGGGGCAAGACAGGAAACTATGGCTACACCTTC
CDR3: CASRSRGKTGNYGYTF

size: .
V: TRBV19
D: .
J: TRBJ1-5
DNA: TGTGCCAGTAGTACCGCCAGGGGTAGCAATCAGCCCCAGCATTTT
CDR3: CASSTARGSNQPQHF

size: few
V: TRBV19
D: .
J: TRBJ2-7
DNA: TGTGCCAGAAAGGAGATAACTTCCTACGAGCAGTACTTC
CDR3: CARKEITSYEQYF

size: .
V: TRBV6-6
D: TRBD1
J: TRBJ1-6
DNA: TGTGCCAGCAGTACCGGGACAGGGGGCCCGAATTCACCCCTCCACTTT
CDR3: CASSTGTGGPNSPLHF

size: .
V: TRBV28
D: TRBD2
J: TRBJ2-1
DNA: TGTGCCAGCAGTTTTCCCCCCGGGCGGGAGACTAAAAATGAGCAGTTCTTC
CDR3: CASSFPPGRETKNEQFF

size: once
V: TRBV6-5
D: .
J: TRBJ1-5
DNA: TGTGCCAGCAGAGAGCAACGGGGGGGTCAGCCCCAGCATTTT
CDR3: CASREQRGGQPQHF

size: once
V: TRBV28
D: TRBD1
J: TRBJ1-2
DNA: TGTGCCAGCAGTTCCCCAGGGGGCGATGGGGGCTACACCTTC
CDR3: CASSSPGGDGGYTF

size: .
V: TRBV28
D: .
J: TRBJ1-3
DNA: TGTGCCAGCAGTCCATCCACCCAGGCGGGAAACACCATATATTTT
CDR3: CASSPSTQAGNTIYF

size: .
V: TRBV30
D: TRBD1
J: TRBJ1-4
DNA: TGTGCCTGGAGTTTTTCCGGGACAGGGAAACCTACTAATGAAAAACTGTTTTTT
CDR3: CAWSFSGTGKPTNEKLFF

size: .
V: TRBV5-1
D: .
J: TRBJ2-5
DNA: TGCGCCAGCAGCTTGGGGACCACAGGTTTTCAAGAGACCCAGTACTTC
CDR3: CASSLGTTGFQETQYF

size: .
V: TRBV28
D: .
J: TRBJ1-5
DNA: TGTGCCAGCAGTTTATCCAGGAATCAGCCCCAGCATTTT
CDR3: CASSLSRNQPQHF

size: .
V: TRBV3-1/TRBV3-2
D: TRBD1
J: TRBJ1-4
DNA: TGTGCCAGCAGCCAAGGCGGGAGGACAGGGCGGCTGTTTTTT
CDR3: CASSQGGRTGRLFF

size: .
V: TRBV4-2
D: .
J: TRBJ1-1
DNA: TGTGCCAGCAGCCAAGATGAGGGCGGAGACACTGAAGCTTTCTTT
CDR3: CASSQDEGGDTEAFF

size: .
V: TRBV29-1
D: TRBD1
J: TRBJ2-3
DNA: TGCAGCGTTAAAGGGGGCTCTAGCACAGATACGCAGTATTTT
CDR3: CSVKGGSSTDTQYF

size: few
V: TRBV5-6
D: .
J: TRBJ1-3
DNA: TGTGCCAGCAGCTTCGGGGGGACGGGAAACACCATATATTTT
CDR3: CASSFGGTGNTIYF

size: .
V: TRBV19
D: .
J: TRBJ2-1
DNA: TGTGCCAGTAGTATAAGGGTCAGGGAGCATGAGCAGTTCTTC
CDR3: CASSIRVREHEQFF

size: .
V: TRBV25-1
D: TRBD2
J: TRBJ2-1
DNA: TGTGCCAGCAGTGAACCCGGGACTAGCGGGAGAAATGAGCAGTTCTTC
CDR3: CASSEPGTSGRNEQFF

size: .
V: TRBV7-9
D: .
J: TRBJ2-7
DNA: TGTGCCAGCAGCCGCGGGACAGCCTACGAGCAGTACTTC
CDR3: CASSRGTAYEQYF

size: .
V: TRBV30
D: TRBD1
J: TRBJ1-2
DNA: TGTGCCTGGAGTCCGACAGGGGAAAATGGCTACACCTTC
CDR3: CAWSPTGENGYTF

size: few
V: TRBV3-1/TRBV3-2
D: TRBD2
J: TRBJ2-3
DNA: TGTGCCAGCAGCCAAGCGCCGGGACTAGCGACAGATACGCAGTATTTT
CDR3: CASSQAPGLATDTQYF

size: .
V: TRBV6-5
D: .
J: TRBJ1-6
DNA: TGTGCCACCCTGGTCGGACAGCGGAATTCACCCCTCCACTTT
CDR3: CATLVGQRNSPLHF